A single sample is the source of the 8 T cell receptor beta chains below, sequenced in a study of vaccination and CD4 T cells after COVID-19 (dated by TCRdb to 2022 to 2024). The treatment or condition label corresponds to: approximately nine-day PBMC culture with coronavirus spike peptide pools or control peptides (ViraFEST assay). Their specific antigens are unknown. The protocol used for the library was PCR. For sequencing, an Illumina iSeq 100 was employed. DNA from cultured CD4+ T cells was subjected to TCR sequencing with the Oncomine TCR Beta short-read assay at the Johns Hopkins FTIC core. TCRdb ran its own pipeline on the public reads, namely fastp trimming at Q25 and MiXCR clone calling, and kept in-frame beta chains. Every CDR3 protein is listed once, alongside the most common genes and DNA of its rows. Present in this sample are around 13,000 distinct CDR3 sequences, about 21% of which were seen just once. The top ten clones comprise 13% to 15% of the sample.

Sequenced material: cultured CD4+ T cells from blood. The origin of the receptors is a human donor with COVID-19.

This sequence joins TRBV11-1 and TRBJ2-2; D call uncertain. CDR1 SGHAT and CDR2 FQDESV come from the germline V gene (reference sequence). Trimming cost V 0 bases and J 0 bases, with 5 bases left between them. The CDR3 is 15 residues long. CDR3 coding DNA: TGTGCCAGCAGCTTAGCGGGGTCGAACACCGGGGAGCTGTTTTTT. It yields the protein CASSLAGSNTGELFF.

This clonotype was detected only a few times. The chain has TRBV6-4 and TRBJ2-3, with D tentatively TRBD2 (6 bases). Trimming left V 5 bases short and J 0 bases short, with 12 bases between. The germline gives CDR1 MRHNA, CDR2 SNTAGT. The CDR3 has 15 residues. CDR3: CASSNTGTSTDTQYF. The CDR3 DNA reads TGTGCCAGCAGTAACACCGGGACTAGCACAGATACGCAGTATTTT.

V and J are TRBV11-2 and TRBJ1-4; perhaps TRBD1 as D (6 bases). The V gene's germline CDR1 is SGHAT and CDR2 FQNNGV. The CDR3 sequence is 14 residues long. Trimming stripped 5 bases from V and 8 bases from J, with 15 bases between. DNA for the CDR3: TGTGCCAGCAGCCACGGTGCAGGGGTAGAAAAACTGTTTTTT. This translates into CASSHGAGVEKLFF.

This clonotype has more than one count but fewer than ten. The chain employs TRBV19 and TRBJ1-6; D gene uncertain. The CDR3 totals 12 residues. The V gene's germline CDR1 is LNHDA and CDR2 SQIVND (reference sequence). V was trimmed by 8 bases and J by 7 bases, leaving 9 bases between them. The CDR3 is CASRVGNSPLHF. DNA of the CDR3: TGTGCCAGTCGGGTGGGAAATTCACCCCTCCACTTT. The full variable domain, with the rest looked up from reference TRBV19 and TRBJ1-6, is DGGITQSPKYLFRKEGQNVTLSCEQNLNHDAMYWYRQDPGQGLRLIYYSQIVNDFQKGDIAEGYSVSREKKESFPLTVTSAQKNPTAFYLCASRVGNSPLHFGNGTRLTVT.

Sample share makes this clonotype medium-sized. The gene calls are TRBV10-1 and TRBJ1-2; TRBD1 aligns across 8 bases. The CDR3 contains 13 residues. Germline lookup yields CDR1 WNHNN and CDR2 SYGVQD (reference sequence). V lost 6 bases to trimming and J lost 4 bases; unmatched junction nucleotides: 4. The DNA of the CDR3 is TGCGCCAGCAGCCCCGGGACAGGCTATGGCTACACCTTC. Translated: CASSPGTGYGYTF.

The chain carries TRBV5-1 and TRBJ1-4; D possibly corresponds to TRBD1 (6 bases). V was trimmed by 5 bases and J by 3 bases, leaving 14 bases between them. The V gene's germline CDR1 is SGHRS and CDR2 YFSETQ. The CDR3 consists of 15 residues. CDR3 DNA: TGCGCCAGCAGTCCACGGACAGCCCCTAATGAAAAACTGTTTTTT. Its protein product is CASSPRTAPNEKLFF.

The rearrangement joins TRBV5-1 to TRBJ2-5; D unclear. The germline gives CDR1 SGHRS, CDR2 YFSETQ. V was pared by 0 bases and J by 0 bases, with 12 bases between. The CDR3 spans 16 residues. DNA for the CDR3: TGCGCCAGCAGCTTGGAATTTTCAAAGGACCAAGAGACCCAGTACTTC. Translated: CASSLEFSKDQETQYF.

This clonotype was recorded a few times. The J gene is TRBJ2-2, the V gene TRBV10-3, with unresolved D. Per the germline V gene, CDR1 is ENHRY and CDR2 is SYGVKD. This CDR3 comprises 16 residues. The germline V and J ends were trimmed by 8 bases and 6 bases, with 22 bases remaining between them. The CDR3 region is CAISTQTIEGPGELFF. CDR3 bases: TGTGCCATCTCTACTCAGACCATCGAAGGTCCCGGGGAGCTGTTTTTT.